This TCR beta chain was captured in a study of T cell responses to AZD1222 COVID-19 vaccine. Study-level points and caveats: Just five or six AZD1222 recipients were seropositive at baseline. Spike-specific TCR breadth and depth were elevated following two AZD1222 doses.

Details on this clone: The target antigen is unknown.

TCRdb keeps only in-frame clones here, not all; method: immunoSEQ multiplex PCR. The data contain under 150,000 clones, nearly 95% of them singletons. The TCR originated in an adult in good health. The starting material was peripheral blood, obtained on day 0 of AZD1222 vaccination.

CDR3 DNA sequence: TGTGCCAGTAGTGGGGACCCCTCAACGGCTTTCTTT. It encodes CASSGDPSTAFF. The V and J genes are TRBV19 and TRBJ1-1, with D possibly matching TRBD1 (5 bases). The CDR3 contains 12 residues. Germline lookup yields CDR1 LNHDA and CDR2 SQIVND (reference sequence). Trimming pared 5 bases from V and 11 bases from J, leaving 15 bases between.